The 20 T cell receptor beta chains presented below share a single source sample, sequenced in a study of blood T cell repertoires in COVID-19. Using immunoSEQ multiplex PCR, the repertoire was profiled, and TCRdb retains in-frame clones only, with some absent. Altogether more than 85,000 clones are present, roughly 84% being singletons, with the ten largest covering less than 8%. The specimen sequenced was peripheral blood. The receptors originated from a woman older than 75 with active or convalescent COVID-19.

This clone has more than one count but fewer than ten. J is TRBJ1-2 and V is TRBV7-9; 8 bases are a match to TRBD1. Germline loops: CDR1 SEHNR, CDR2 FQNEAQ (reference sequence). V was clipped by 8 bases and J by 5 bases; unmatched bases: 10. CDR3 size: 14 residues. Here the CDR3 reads CASGYRDRPYGYTF. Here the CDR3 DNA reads TGTGCCAGCGGCTACCGGGACAGGCCTTATGGCTACACCTTC.

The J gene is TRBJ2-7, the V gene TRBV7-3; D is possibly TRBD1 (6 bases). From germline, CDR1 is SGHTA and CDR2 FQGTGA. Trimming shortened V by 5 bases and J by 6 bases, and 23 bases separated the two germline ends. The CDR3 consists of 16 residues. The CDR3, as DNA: TGTGCCAGCAGCCCTCTATCCGGGACACCCCCTGCCGAGCAGTACTTC. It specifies CASSPLSGTPPAEQYF.

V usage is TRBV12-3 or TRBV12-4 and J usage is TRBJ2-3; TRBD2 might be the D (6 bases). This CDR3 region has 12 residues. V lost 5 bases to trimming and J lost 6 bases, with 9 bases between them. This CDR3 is CASSGGRDTQYF. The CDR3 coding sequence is TGTGCCAGCAGTGGGGGGAGGGATACGCAGTATTTT.

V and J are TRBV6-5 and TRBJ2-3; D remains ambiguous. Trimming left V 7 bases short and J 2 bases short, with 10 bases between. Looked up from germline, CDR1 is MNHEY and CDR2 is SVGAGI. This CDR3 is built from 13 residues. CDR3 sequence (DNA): TGTGCCAGCACCGACACACACACAGATACGCAGTATTTT. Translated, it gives CASTDTHTDTQYF.

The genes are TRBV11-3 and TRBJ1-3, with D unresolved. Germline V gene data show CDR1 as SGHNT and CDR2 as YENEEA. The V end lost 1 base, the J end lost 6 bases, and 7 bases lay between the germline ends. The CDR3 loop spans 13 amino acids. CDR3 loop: CASSLAPLNTIYF. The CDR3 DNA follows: TGTGCCAGCAGCTTAGCCCCGTTAAACACCATATATTTT.

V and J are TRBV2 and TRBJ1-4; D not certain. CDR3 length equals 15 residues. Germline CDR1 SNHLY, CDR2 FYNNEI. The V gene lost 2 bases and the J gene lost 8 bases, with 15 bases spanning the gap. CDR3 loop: CASSESLVPAEKLFF. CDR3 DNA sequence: TGTGCCAGCAGTGAAAGTCTAGTCCCAGCAGAAAAACTGTTTTTT.

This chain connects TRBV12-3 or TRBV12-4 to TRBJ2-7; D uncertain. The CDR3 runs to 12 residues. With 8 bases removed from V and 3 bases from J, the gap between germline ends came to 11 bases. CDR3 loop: CASARLNYEQYF. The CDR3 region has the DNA TGTGCCAGCGCGAGACTGAACTACGAGCAGTACTTC.

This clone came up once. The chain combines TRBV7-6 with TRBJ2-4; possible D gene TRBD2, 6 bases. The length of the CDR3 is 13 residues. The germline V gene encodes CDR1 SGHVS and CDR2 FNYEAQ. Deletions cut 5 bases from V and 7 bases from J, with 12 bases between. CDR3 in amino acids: CASSTTSFNIQYF. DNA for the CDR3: TGTGCCAGCAGCACGACTAGTTTCAACATTCAGTACTTC.

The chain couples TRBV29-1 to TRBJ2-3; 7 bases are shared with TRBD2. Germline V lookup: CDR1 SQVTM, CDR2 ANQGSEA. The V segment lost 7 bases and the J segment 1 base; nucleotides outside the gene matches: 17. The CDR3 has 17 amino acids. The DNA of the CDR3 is TGCAGCGACTACCGGGACTATCCCTCGTTGCGCACAGATACGCAGTATTTT. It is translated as CSDYRDYPSLRTDTQYF.

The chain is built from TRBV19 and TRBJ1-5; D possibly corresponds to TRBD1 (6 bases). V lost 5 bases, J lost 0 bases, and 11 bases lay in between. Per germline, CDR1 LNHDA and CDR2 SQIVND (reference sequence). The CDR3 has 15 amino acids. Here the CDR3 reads CASSPTGHSNQPQHF. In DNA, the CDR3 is TGTGCCAGTAGTCCGACAGGCCATAGCAATCAGCCCCAGCATTTT.

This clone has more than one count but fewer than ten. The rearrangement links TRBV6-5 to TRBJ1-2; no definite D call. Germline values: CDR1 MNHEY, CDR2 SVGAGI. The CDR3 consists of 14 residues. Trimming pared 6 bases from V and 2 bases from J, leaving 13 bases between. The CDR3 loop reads CASRQWRDNYGYTF. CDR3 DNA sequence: TGTGCCAGCAGACAATGGAGAGACAACTATGGCTACACCTTC.

The CDR3 spells CASSLAGASGPRNEQFF. Here the CDR3 DNA reads TGCGCCAGCAGCTTGGCCGGGGCTAGCGGCCCTCGAAATGAGCAGTTCTTC. The chain has TRBV5-1 and TRBJ2-1; 7 positions agree with TRBD2. The germline V gene encodes CDR1 SGHRS and CDR2 YFSETQ. V lost 0 bases and J lost 7; bases outside the gene matches: 13. This CDR3 region has 17 residues. The complete variable domain, with remaining parts taken from reference TRBV5-1 and TRBJ2-1, reads KAGVTQTPRYLIKTRGQQVTLSCSPISGHRSVSWYQQTPGQGLQFLFEYFSETQRNKGNFPGRFSGRQFSNSRSEMNVSTLELGDSALYLCASSLAGASGPRNEQFFGPGTRLTVL.

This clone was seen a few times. DNA for the CDR3: TGTGCCAGCAGGACTCGCAATCAGCCCCAGCATTTT. This translates into CASRTRNQPQHF. J is TRBJ1-5 and V is TRBV6-5, with D hard to call. CDR3 length: 12 amino acids. The germline gives CDR1 MNHEY, CDR2 SVGAGI. V was trimmed by 6 bases and J by 2 bases, leaving 5 bases between them.

The CDR3 loop reads CASRATGTSNNYGYTF. CDR3 nucleotide sequence: TGTGCCAGCAGGGCAACCGGGACAAGTAACAACTATGGCTACACCTTC. The V call is TRBV2, the J call TRBJ1-2, with D possibly TRBD1 on 6 matching bases. Trimming stripped 6 bases from V and 2 bases from J, with 19 bases between. The CDR3 length is 16 residues. CDR1 and CDR2 from the germline V gene are SNHLY and FYNNEI.

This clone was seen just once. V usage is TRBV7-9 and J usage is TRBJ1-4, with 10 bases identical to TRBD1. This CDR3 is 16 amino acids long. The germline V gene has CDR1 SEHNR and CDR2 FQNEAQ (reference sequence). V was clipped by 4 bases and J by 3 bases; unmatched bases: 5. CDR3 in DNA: TGTGCCAGCAGCTGGGACAGGGGTTGGTCTAATGAAAAACTGTTTTTT. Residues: CASSWDRGWSNEKLFF.

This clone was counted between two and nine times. The CDR3 DNA sequence: TGTGCCTGGAGTACAACAGGGGGTAGGGAAAAACTGTTTTTT. Translated: CAWSTTGGREKLFF. This sequence joins TRBV30 and TRBJ1-4; 8 bases match TRBD1. Germline CDR1 reads GTSNPN; CDR2 reads SVGIG (reference sequence). After removal of 2 bases from V and 8 bases from J, the junction contained 7 bases not matched to a gene. The CDR3 loop spans 14 amino acids.

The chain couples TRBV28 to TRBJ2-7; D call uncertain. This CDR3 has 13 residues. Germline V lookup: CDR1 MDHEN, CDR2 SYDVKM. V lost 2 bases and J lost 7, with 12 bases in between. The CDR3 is CASSLISFREQYF. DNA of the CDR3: TGTGCCAGCAGTTTAATCTCGTTTCGGGAGCAGTACTTC.

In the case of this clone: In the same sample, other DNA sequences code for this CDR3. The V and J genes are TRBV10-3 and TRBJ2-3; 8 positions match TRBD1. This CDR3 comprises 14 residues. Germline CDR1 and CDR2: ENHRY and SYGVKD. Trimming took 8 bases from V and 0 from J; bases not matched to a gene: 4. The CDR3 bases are TGTGCCATCGGAGGACAGGGCAGCACAGATACGCAGTATTTT. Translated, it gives CAIGGQGSTDTQYF.

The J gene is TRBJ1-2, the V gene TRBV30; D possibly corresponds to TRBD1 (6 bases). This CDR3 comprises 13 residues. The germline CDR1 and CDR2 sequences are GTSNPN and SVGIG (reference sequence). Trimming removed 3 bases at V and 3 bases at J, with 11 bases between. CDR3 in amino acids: CAWRKDSYYGYTF. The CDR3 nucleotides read TGTGCCTGGAGGAAGGACAGCTACTATGGCTACACCTTC.

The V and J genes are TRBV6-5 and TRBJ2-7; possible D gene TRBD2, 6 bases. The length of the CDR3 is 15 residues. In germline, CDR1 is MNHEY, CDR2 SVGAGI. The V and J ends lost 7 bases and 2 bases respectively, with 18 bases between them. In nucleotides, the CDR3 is TGTGCCAGCACCCCGGGGGATCACTCCACCTACGAGCAGTACTTC. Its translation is CASTPGDHSTYEQYF.